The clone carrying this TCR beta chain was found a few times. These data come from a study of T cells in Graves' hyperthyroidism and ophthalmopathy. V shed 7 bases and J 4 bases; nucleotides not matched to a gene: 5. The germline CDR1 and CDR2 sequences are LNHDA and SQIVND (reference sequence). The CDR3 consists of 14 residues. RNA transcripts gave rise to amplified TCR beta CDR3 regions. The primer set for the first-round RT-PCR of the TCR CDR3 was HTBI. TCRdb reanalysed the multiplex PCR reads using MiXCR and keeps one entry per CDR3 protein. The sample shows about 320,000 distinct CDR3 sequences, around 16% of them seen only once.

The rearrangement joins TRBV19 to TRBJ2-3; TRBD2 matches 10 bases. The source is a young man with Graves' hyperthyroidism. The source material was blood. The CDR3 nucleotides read TGTGCCAGTAAAAAGCGGGAGGGCCCAGATACGCAGTATTTT. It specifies CASKKREGPDTQYF.